Following are 24 T cell receptor beta chains from one sample sequenced in a study of cytomegalovirus exposure and HLA in healthy donors listed by TCRdb under 2017. The receptor library was made with the immunoSEQ multiplex PCR assay. TCRdb obtained this table from immuneACCESS and retained in-frame rearrangements with V and J assigned. These tables miss some clones; where compared with another copy, unresolved V genes account for less than half of the shortfall, and the remainder is unexplained. This sample has 110,000 to 150,000 clones in its table, and less than 95% of those were observed once. Approximately 1.8% of the sample is taken by the ten largest. Sequenced input: PBMCs. The source is a man aged 18 to 35 in good health and CMV-seropositive.

V usage is TRBV5-1 and J usage is TRBJ2-7, with 9 positions matching TRBD1. The CDR3 extends over 13 amino acids. Germline assignment: CDR1 SGHRS and CDR2 YFSETQ. The ends lost 6 bases at V and 1 base at J; junction bases unmatched: 2. The CDR3: CASTGTGSYEQYF. The CDR3 DNA reads TGCGCCAGCACCGGGACAGGGTCCTACGAGCAGTACTTC.

The chain is built from TRBV19 and TRBJ2-2, with TRBD1 matching over 8 bases. V shed 7 bases, J shed 1 base, and the junction held 2 bases outside the gene matches. Looked up from germline, CDR1 is LNHDA and CDR2 is SQIVND (reference sequence). The CDR3 is 14 residues long. The CDR3 here is CASNDRGNTGELFF. The CDR3 nucleotides read TGTGCCAGTAATGACAGGGGGAACACCGGGGAGCTGTTTTTT.

The V gene is TRBV28, the J gene TRBJ2-7; 8 bases agree with TRBD2. Per the germline V gene, CDR1 is MDHEN and CDR2 is SYDVKM. This CDR3 comprises 12 residues. V lost 11 bases, J lost 1 base, and 4 bases stayed unmatched. The CDR3 is CAGSGKSYEQYF. For the CDR3, the DNA is TGTGCCGGTAGCGGGAAGTCCTACGAGCAGTACTTC.

This clone was picked up one time. This chain connects TRBV28 to TRBJ2-5; TRBD1 agrees at 11 bases. The germline V gene encodes CDR1 MDHEN and CDR2 SYDVKM. The CDR3 extends over 14 amino acids. J lost 4 bases, V lost 6 bases, and 4 bases had no gene match. Here the CDR3 reads CASSTGTGGETQYF. In DNA, the CDR3 is TGTGCCAGCAGCACAGGGACAGGGGGAGAGACCCAGTACTTC.

The rearrangement links TRBV14 to TRBJ2-1; tentative D call: TRBD2 (6 bases). From germline, CDR1 is SGHDN and CDR2 FVKESK. The CDR3 is made up of 17 amino acids. Trimming left V 1 base short and J 0 bases short, with 13 bases between. DNA for the CDR3: TGTGCCAGCAGCCAAGGCTCTAGCGTAAGCTCCTACAATGAGCAGTTCTTC. Translation gives CASSQGSSVSSYNEQFF. Complete variable domain (other parts from reference TRBV14 and TRBJ2-1): EAGVTQFPSHSVIEKGQTVTLRCDPISGHDNLYWYRRVMGKEIKFLLHFVKESKQDESGMPNNRFLAERTGGTYSTLKVQPAELEDSGVYFCASSQGSSVSSYNEQFFGPGTRLTVL.

The sample holds one count of this clone. The chain couples TRBV5-1 to TRBJ2-3; no definite D call. Germline CDR1 is SGHRS and CDR2 is YFSETQ. The ends were cut back, 0 bases at V and 2 bases at J, with 7 bases in the middle. The CDR3 loop spans 14 amino acids. In DNA, the CDR3 is TGCGCCAGCAGCTTGGGAGAGGACACAGATACGCAGTATTTT. This translates into CASSLGEDTDTQYF.

The chain links TRBV7-8 to TRBJ2-1, with D perhaps matching TRBD2 (6 bases). There are 14 residues in the CDR3. Trimming shortened V by 5 bases and J by 4 bases, and 12 bases separated the two germline ends. CDR1 is SGHVS, CDR2 FQNEAQ, per germline. The CDR3 region is CASSPRAGYNEQFF. CDR3 coding DNA: TGTGCCAGCAGCCCCCGAGCGGGTTACAATGAGCAGTTCTTC.

This clone showed up just a few times. This rearrangement joins TRBV5-1 to TRBJ2-1; 9 bases are shared with TRBD2. With 7 bases clipped from V and 2 bases from J, the junction kept 7 bases outside the gene matches. CDR1 and CDR2 (germline): SGHRS, YFSETQ. The CDR3 is made up of 15 amino acids. The CDR3 protein is CASLAGVSTYNEQFF. CDR3 coding DNA: TGCGCCAGCTTAGCGGGAGTCTCCACCTACAATGAGCAGTTCTTC. Full variable domain (outside the CDR3, taken from reference TRBV5-1 and TRBJ2-1): KAGVTQTPRYLIKTRGQQVTLSCSPISGHRSVSWYQQTPGQGLQFLFEYFSETQRNKGNFPGRFSGRQFSNSRSEMNVSTLELGDSALYLCASLAGVSTYNEQFFGPGTRLTVL.

The rearrangement links TRBV27 to TRBJ1-4; 12 nucleotides align to TRBD1. J gave up 0 bases and V 8 bases, and 4 bases lay outside the gene matches. This CDR3 is built from 16 residues. Germline-derived CDR1 and CDR2 are MNHEY and SMNVEV (reference sequence). CDR3 bases: TGTGCCAGCCGGGACAGGGGGCTATCAACTAATGAAAAACTGTTTTTT. Encoded protein: CASRDRGLSTNEKLFF.

The V call is TRBV6-1, the J call TRBJ1-1; 8 bases agree with TRBD1. V shed 9 bases and J 2 bases; nucleotides not matched to a gene: 8. CDR3 length equals 14 residues. CDR1 is MNHNS and CDR2 is SASEGT in the germline V gene. The chain's CDR3 is CASMTGALNTEAFF. The CDR3, as DNA: TGTGCCAGTATGACAGGGGCCCTAAACACTGAAGCTTTCTTT.

The chain links TRBV7-9 to TRBJ2-7, with 8 bases fitting TRBD2. J lost 2 bases, V lost 7 bases, and 19 bases had no gene match. Looked up from germline, CDR1 is SEHNR and CDR2 is FQNEAQ (reference sequence). The CDR3 length is 18 residues. The DNA for the CDR3 is TGTGCCAGCACCTCTGGTATCCCCGCGGGAGGCTCTACCTACGAGCAGTACTTC. The encoded protein is CASTSGIPAGGSTYEQYF.

CDR3 sequence reads: CASSRTRNSYEQYF. The DNA for the CDR3 is TGTGCCAGCAGCCGGACTAGGAATTCCTACGAGCAGTACTTC. This chain links TRBV6-6 with TRBJ2-7; 7 bases map to TRBD2. The CDR3 length is 14 residues. Germline-derived CDR1 and CDR2 are MNHNY and SVGAGI (reference sequence). V was pared by 6 bases and J by 1 base, with 6 bases of the junction left unmatched.

This chain links TRBV29-1 with TRBJ2-5; D is possibly TRBD2 (5 bases). Germline CDR1 and CDR2: SQVTM and ANQGSEA. The CDR3 consists of 15 residues. With 3 bases removed from V and 6 bases from J, the gap between germline ends came to 20 bases. This CDR3 is CSVEGVRGIEKTQYF. CDR3 coding DNA: TGCAGCGTTGAGGGAGTTCGTGGGATCGAGAAGACCCAGTACTTC.

The rearrangement links TRBV30 to TRBJ2-5; D ambiguous. Trimming stripped 3 bases from V and 5 bases from J, with 7 bases between. The CDR3 consists of 11 residues. Per the germline V gene, CDR1 is GTSNPN and CDR2 is SVGIG (reference sequence). As DNA, the CDR3 is TGTGCCTGGAGCCCCAGGGAGACCCAGTACTTC. Its translation: CAWSPRETQYF.

The V gene is TRBV5-1, the J gene TRBJ1-3; D unclear. The CDR3 has 15 amino acids. Germline assignment: CDR1 SGHRS and CDR2 YFSETQ. V lost 7 bases, J lost 0 bases, and 14 bases lay in between. The CDR3 DNA follows: TGCGCCAGCTCACCGACAACGAGCTCTGGAAACACCATATATTTT. It specifies CASSPTTSSGNTIYF.

The V call is TRBV28, the J call TRBJ2-3, with 10 bases lining up with TRBD2. This CDR3 is built from 15 residues. The J segment lost 1 base and the V segment lost 4 bases, leaving 2 bases of the junction unmatched. The V gene's germline CDR1 is MDHEN and CDR2 SYDVKM. The CDR3 reads CASSSLAGGTDTQYF. The CDR3 DNA follows: TGTGCCAGCAGTTCCCTAGCGGGAGGCACAGATACGCAGTATTTT.

The chain couples TRBV18 to TRBJ2-6; a possible D gene is TRBD1 (5 bases). V lost 1 base to trimming and J lost 2 bases, with 12 bases between them. The CDR3 covers 17 residues. Germline V gene data show CDR1 as KGHSH and CDR2 as LQKENI. In DNA form, the CDR3 reads TGTGCCAGCTCACCACTGCAGGGTGGGGCTGGGGCCAACGTCCTGACTTTC. It yields the protein CASSPLQGGAGANVLTF. The complete variable domain, with remaining parts taken from reference TRBV18 and TRBJ2-6, reads NAGVMQNPRHLVRRRGQEARLRCSPMKGHSHVYWYRQLPEEGLKFMVYLQKENIIDESGMPKERFSAEFPKEGPSILRIQQVVRGDSAAYFCASSPLQGGAGANVLTFGAGSRLTVL.

The V call is TRBV9, the J call TRBJ2-1; 13 bases agree with TRBD2. The trim removed 4 bases at V and 7 bases at J, leaving 5 bases unmatched. Germline V lookup: CDR1 SGDLS, CDR2 YYNGEE. The CDR3 is 15 residues long. The CDR3 is CASSPRLAGGNEQFF. The CDR3, as DNA: TGTGCCAGCAGCCCTAGACTAGCGGGAGGAAATGAGCAGTTCTTC.

This chain connects TRBV5-4 to TRBJ2-5, with a weak D call TRBD2 (6 bases). V was cut by 3 bases and J by 4 bases, with 13 bases left in between. The CDR3 runs to 14 residues. Germline CDR1 SGHNT, CDR2 YYREEE (reference sequence). The DNA of the CDR3 is TGTGCCAGCAGCTCACTAGGACTACCAGAGACCCAGTACTTC. Translated: CASSSLGLPETQYF.

The J gene is TRBJ1-5, the V gene TRBV28, with TRBD1 matching over 8 bases. Germline CDR1 is MDHEN and CDR2 is SYDVKM. The J segment lost 2 bases and the V segment lost 3 bases, leaving 3 bases of the junction unmatched. The CDR3 runs to 15 residues. The CDR3 DNA follows: TGTGCCAGCAGTTTTCTACAGGGGGGCAATCAGCCCCAGCATTTT. Residues: CASSFLQGGNQPQHF.

This chain joins TRBV7-8 and TRBJ1-1; D gene unclear. V dropped 5 bases and J dropped 1 base, with 14 bases sitting between them. The CDR3 has 15 residues. Germline-derived CDR1 and CDR2 are SGHVS and FQNEAQ. In DNA form, the CDR3 reads TGTGCCAGCAGCGCGCCCGGGAGAGAGAACACTGAAGCTTTCTTT. Its translation is CASSAPGRENTEAFF.

The V call is TRBV29-1, the J call TRBJ1-2; 7 bases are a match to TRBD1. Unmatched junction bases numbered 7, after V lost 4 bases and J lost 5 bases. The CDR3 extends over 13 amino acids. Germline-derived CDR1 and CDR2 are SQVTM and ANQGSEA. Written as DNA, the CDR3 is TGCAGCGTTGGGACAGGACCGGAATATGGCTACACCTTC. It translates to CSVGTGPEYGYTF.

V is TRBV5-8 and J is TRBJ2-7, with 7 nucleotides matching TRBD1. V shed 3 bases and J 7 bases; nucleotides not matched to a gene: 7. The germline gives CDR1 SGHTS, CDR2 YDEGEE. The CDR3 has 13 amino acids. Here the CDR3 reads CASSSRTGIEQYF. The CDR3 region has the DNA TGTGCCAGCAGCTCCCGGACAGGTATTGAGCAGTACTTC.

The chain joins TRBV6-4 to TRBJ1-1; D is ambiguous. The V gene lost 8 bases and the J gene lost 4 bases, with 14 bases spanning the gap. Germline V gene sequence: CDR1 MRHNA, CDR2 SNTAGT. The CDR3 loop spans 13 amino acids. CDR3 residues: CASSVTSGTEAFF. In DNA, the CDR3 is TGTGCCAGCTCCGTGACATCAGGCACTGAAGCTTTCTTT.